This entry lists 9 T cell receptor beta chains sequenced from one sample in a study of blood T cell repertoires in COVID-19 (dated by TCRdb to 2018 to 2021). The library was made by the immunoSEQ multiplex PCR assay. The immuneACCESS repertoire file appears here via TCRdb, limited to in-frame rearrangements. These files lack a portion of the clones; in checked studies, under half of the deficit traces to unresolved V genes, and the cause of the others is not known. The table for this sample lists almost 400,000 clones; about 90% of them were counted only once. The ten largest make up less than 2% of the sample. The specimen was PBMCs or T cells enriched from blood (not recorded which). The receptor set was obtained from a woman in her thirties who had recovered from COVID-19.

This chain links TRBV10-2 with TRBJ1-5; no reliable D call. V shed 0 bases and J shed 6 bases, with 9 bases lying between them. CDR1 and CDR2 (germline): WSHSY, SAAADI. The CDR3 runs to 14 residues. The CDR3 nucleotides are TGCGCCAGCAGTGAGTCAATAGGGAGTCAGCCCCAGCATTTT. As protein: CASSESIGSQPQHF.

The CDR3, as DNA: TGTGCCAGCAGACTGGACTTTGGGTACGAGCAGTACTTC. This codes for CASRLDFGYEQYF. The V call is TRBV5-8, the J call TRBJ2-7; the D gene is possibly TRBD2 (5 bases). CDR1 and CDR2 (germline): SGHTS, YDEGEE. The CDR3 contains 13 residues. V lost 5 bases and J lost 4, with 13 bases in between.

The chain carries TRBV10-1 and TRBJ1-3; TRBD1 matches 9 bases. V was pared by 5 bases and J by 0 bases, with 20 bases of the junction left unmatched. The CDR3 extends over 21 amino acids. Germline V gene data show CDR1 as WNHNN and CDR2 as SYGVQD (reference sequence). The chain's CDR3 is CASSSNLDRGRGENSGNTIYF. The DNA for the CDR3 is TGCGCCAGCAGTAGCAACCTGGACAGGGGAAGAGGTGAAAACTCTGGAAACACCATATATTTT.

The chain employs TRBV18 and TRBJ2-1, with no clear D. CDR1 is KGHSH and CDR2 is LQKENI in the germline V gene. Trimming took 4 bases from V and 5 from J, leaving 3 bases between them. This CDR3 contains 11 residues. The CDR3, as DNA: TGTGCCAGCTCACTCGACAATGAGCAGTTCTTC. Amino acids: CASSLDNEQFF.

The rearrangement uses TRBV18 and TRBJ1-4; D is ambiguous. The germline CDR1 and CDR2 sequences are KGHSH and LQKENI. The CDR3 loop spans 14 amino acids. Between the trimmed V and J ends, which lost 5 bases and 8 bases, there was a span of 15 bases. DNA for the CDR3: TGTGCCAGCTCAATGTCGGGGAGCACGGAAAAACTGTTTTTT. It yields the protein CASSMSGSTEKLFF.

V gene TRBV9 combines with J gene TRBJ1-3; no reliable D call. The germline V gene encodes CDR1 SGDLS and CDR2 YYNGEE. With 0 bases removed from V and 3 bases from J, the gap between germline ends came to 13 bases. This CDR3 is 16 amino acids long. The CDR3 loop is CASSVGGGFSGNTIYF. CDR3 in DNA: TGTGCCAGCAGCGTAGGGGGAGGGTTCAGTGGAAACACCATATATTTT.

This clone has only one observation. This chain uses TRBV19 with TRBJ1-5; TRBD1 is a possible D gene (5 bases). The germline gives CDR1 LNHDA, CDR2 SQIVND (reference sequence). V gave up 2 bases and J gave up 7 bases, with 15 bases separating them. This CDR3 contains 15 residues. The CDR3 DNA reads as TGTGCCAGTAGTATAATTGGGGCAGGCGGACAGCCCCAGCATTTT. Residues: CASSIIGAGGQPQHF.

The chain joins TRBV11-2 to TRBJ1-2; TRBD1 matches 7 bases. J lost 8 bases, V lost 1 base, and 7 bases had no gene match. Per the germline V gene, CDR1 is SGHAT and CDR2 is FQNNGV. CDR3 size: 14 residues. CDR3 DNA sequence: TGTGCCAGCAGCTTAGCGGTAGGGGGCAGAGGCTACACCTTC. Protein: CASSLAVGGRGYTF.

J is TRBJ1-3 and V is TRBV12-5; D is uncertain. The CDR3 consists of 14 residues. Germline V gene lookup returns CDR1 LGHNT and CDR2 FRNRAP. V lost 11 bases and J 0 bases, leaving 14 bases between the germline ends. CDR3 protein: CAARRPSSGNTIYF. The CDR3 DNA follows: TGTGCTGCCCGGCGGCCGAGCTCTGGAAACACCATATATTTT.